This is a list of T cell receptor beta chains from one sample in a study of T cell changes during pregnancy in multiple sclerosis. Only in-frame clones appear in the TCRdb table, and some are missing; sequencing was by immunoSEQ multiplex PCR. The table lists fewer than 90,000 clones, 93% of them singletons, with around 1.4% in the top ten. Sequences were derived from peripheral blood, sampled in the third trimester of pregnancy. These receptors originate from a female donor in good health, enrolled as a control in a pregnancy study. Each CDR3 is given with its conserved first and last residue. Each record gives: V gene, D gene, J gene, CDR3 DNA, CDR3 protein. The D gene is left open where the match is weak.

>TRBV5-1|TRBD2|TRBJ2-1
TGCGCCAGCAGCAGGGAACCACTAGCGGGAGGTTACAATGAGCAGTTCTTC
CASSREPLAGGYNEQFF
>TRBV28|.|TRBJ1-5
TGTGCCAGCATTTCTATTCTAGGGGTTGGAAATCAGCCCCAGCATTTT
CASISILGVGNQPQHF
>TRBV14|TRBD1|TRBJ1-1
TGTGCCAGCAGCCCAACCGGGACAGCGAACACTGAAGCTTTCTTT
CASSPTGTANTEAFF
>TRBV27|.|TRBJ1-1
TGTGCCAGCAGTTTACTAGGAACTAACACTGAAGCTTTCTTT
CASSLLGTNTEAFF
>TRBV19|.|TRBJ2-7
TGTGCCAGTAGTATTCCAGGGGATAGCTCCTACGAGCAGTACTTC
CASSIPGDSSYEQYF
>TRBV5-1|.|TRBJ2-2
TGCGCCAGCAGCCCGGTTTTCGGCACCGGGGAGCTGTTTTTT
CASSPVFGTGELFF
>TRBV5-1|TRBD2|TRBJ2-7
TGCGCCAGCAGCCCAGAGACTAGCGCCTACGAGCAGTACTTC
CASSPETSAYEQYF
>TRBV19|.|TRBJ2-1
TGTGCCAGTAGTCACGGCGGGATCCTTAGGTGGAATGAGCAGTTCTTC
CASSHGGILRWNEQFF
>TRBV27|.|TRBJ2-3
TGTGCCAGCAGTTTACTGGGAGCCACCGCGCCAGATACGCAGTATTTT
CASSLLGATAPDTQYF
>TRBV30|.|TRBJ1-1
TGTGCCTGGAGCACAGGGCCGAACACTGAAGCTTTCTTT
CAWSTGPNTEAFF